This T cell receptor (beta chain) was recorded in a study of T cells in localized non-small cell lung cancer. General study points: Researchers found a median around 57 of the top 100 tumor clones in adjacent lung. Tumor showed lower T cell clonality than uninvolved adjacent lung, where it was highest. One tumor region alone was sequenced, and heterogeneity therefore remains possible.

Assay: immunoSEQ multiplex PCR; the TCRdb copy retains only in-frame clones and omits some. The sample consists of about 21,000 clones, about 88% of them appearing once. Regarding this clone: Its antigen is still unknown.

Germline V gene sequence: CDR1 SGHRS, CDR2 YFSETQ. After removal of 0 bases from V and 5 bases from J, the junction contained 5 bases not matched to a gene. This CDR3 is built from 14 residues. The V and J genes are TRBV5-1 and TRBJ2-7; 7 nucleotides line up with TRBD2. The sequencing used peripheral blood, collected before any cancer treatment. This receptor was taken from a man aged 35 to 69 with stage I lung adenocarcinoma. CDR3 nucleotide sequence: TGCGCCAGCAGCTTGGAGTCTAGCGGCGACGAGCAGTACTTC. Protein: CASSLESSGDEQYF. Using reference TRBV5-1 and TRBJ2-7 for the parts outside the CDR3, the full variable domain is KAGVTQTPRYLIKTRGQQVTLSCSPISGHRSVSWYQQTPGQGLQFLFEYFSETQRNKGNFPGRFSGRQFSNSRSEMNVSTLELGDSALYLCASSLESSGDEQYFGPGTRLTVT.